This TCR beta chain appears in the sequencing data of a study of human T cells and chemical hapten exposure. Study-level background: Patch tests applied 0.01% DPC to the upper back, read at 6 days. Recorded diagnoses among the mostly female patients were alopecia areata, totalis or universalis.

The time point was: pre-sensitization, week 0. Treatment specified: therapeutic diphenylcyclopropenone sensitization with weekly scalp DPC. The CDR3 extends over 12 amino acids. V was cut by 4 bases and J by 2 bases, with 5 bases left in between. The germline V gene encodes CDR1 KGHSH and CDR2 LQKENI. TCRdb redid the calling of the RACE reads with MiXCR, one entry per CDR3 protein. The table includes over 35,000 distinct CDR3 sequences, more than 9% detected once. Study conclusions and caveats: There was no change with DPC sensitization in TCRs above 1 in 1000 frequency.

This clonotype was observed a handful of times. Its antigen is not known. This specimen was whole blood, taken in connection with sensitization to the hapten diphenylcyclopropenone (DPC). The V gene is TRBV18, the J gene TRBJ2-5; D not certain. This TCR derives from a man aged 25-45 years with alopecia areata. Some clones in this sample may be carry-over from other donors' samples. CDR3 loop: CASSRLQETQYF. The CDR3 nucleotides read TGTGCCAGCTCACGCCTTCAAGAGACCCAGTACTTC.